One T cell receptor beta chain is described in this entry. These data originate in a study of blood T cell repertoires in COVID-19. Study-wide context: There were acute and convalescent COVID-19 samples, and they came from the United States, Italy and Spain. PBMCs, B-cell-depleted T cells, or T cells were the source of the cDNA or gDNA that made up the material.

Original data processing: Reference gene primer amplification in the assay estimated nucleated cell counts. Profiling relied on immunoSEQ multiplex PCR, and the TCRdb table lists in-frame clones only, not all of them. The D gene and trimming were derived from the DNA, and the V and J assignments and clone size from that table. The repertoire holds 120,000 to 150,000 clones, with over 80% as singletons. The sequence was obtained from an elderly woman with acute or convalescent COVID-19. The sequenced material came from peripheral blood.

Written as DNA, the CDR3 is TGCGCCAGCAGCGGGCGGGGGATCTCCTACGAGCAGTACTTC. Its protein is CASSGRGISYEQYF. V gene TRBV5-1 combines with J gene TRBJ2-7; 7 nucleotides line up with TRBD2. The CDR3 is 14 residues long. With 4 bases clipped from V and 0 bases from J, the junction kept 4 bases outside the gene matches. The germline gives CDR1 SGHRS, CDR2 YFSETQ.